The TCR beta chain under discussion was sequenced for a study of blood T cell repertoires in COVID-19. Original handling: Reference gene primer amplification gave estimated nucleated cell counts. Measured with immunoSEQ multiplex PCR; TCRdb has only the in-frame clones, and not every one. D and trimming come from the DNA, and the V and J calls and clone size come from that table. The table lists about 42,000 clones, roughly 77% of them singletons. Trimming removed 6 bases at V and 0 bases at J, with 11 bases between. The germline V gene has CDR1 LNHDA and CDR2 SQIVND (reference sequence). This CDR3 is 14 amino acids long.

The chain combines TRBV19 with TRBJ1-1; a weak D match, TRBD1 (6 bases). The TCR originated in an elderly man with acute or convalescent COVID-19. Sequenced input: peripheral blood. The CDR3 spells CASRRTALNTEAFF. CDR3 in DNA: TGTGCCAGTAGGCGGACAGCCTTGAACACTGAAGCTTTCTTT.